These T cell receptor beta chains were read from a single sample in a study of blood T cell repertoires in COVID-19. Assay used: immunoSEQ multiplex PCR; TCRdb lists only in-frame clones, some missing. The sample lists about 180,000 clones; 82% were seen once. Material for sequencing was peripheral blood. Receptor source: a woman in her seventies with acute or convalescent COVID-19. Both conserved end residues are part of each CDR3. D genes are given only for firm matches. For some rows the clone size is stated as once, few or many, or as a class when expanded; others skip it.

V gene,clone size,D gene,J gene,CDR3 protein,CDR3 DNA
TRBV10-3,.,TRBD1,TRBJ1-5,CAISPGQGGPQHF,TGTGCCATCAGCCCGGGACAGGGAGGGCCCCAGCATTTT
TRBV5-6,few,.,TRBJ2-5,CASSSQNQETQYF,TGTGCCAGCAGCTCACAGAACCAAGAGACCCAGTACTTC
TRBV28,once,.,TRBJ2-2,CASNPRTATGELFF,TGTGCCAGCAACCCCAGGACAGCTACCGGGGAGCTGTTTTTT
TRBV3-1/TRBV3-2,.,TRBD1,TRBJ2-5,CASSHPDRGETQYF,TGTGCCAGCAGCCATCCCGACAGGGGGGAGACCCAGTACTTC
TRBV6-2/TRBV6-3,.,.,TRBJ1-1,CASSIGQRNTEAFF,TGTGCCAGCAGTATCGGACAGAGGAACACTGAAGCTTTCTTT
TRBV12-2,.,.,TRBJ2-5,CASRLAQYRTGAKETQYF,TGTGCAAGTCGCTTAGCCCAATACCGGACAGGAGCTAAAGAGACCCAGTACTTC
TRBV5-6,.,TRBD1,TRBJ2-5,CASSLDRGPFQETQYF,TGTGCCAGCAGCCTGGACAGGGGCCCGTTCCAAGAGACCCAGTACTTC
TRBV30,.,.,TRBJ2-3,CAWRGGFDGDTQYF,TGTGCCTGGAGAGGAGGGTTCGACGGAGATACGCAGTATTTT
TRBV5-1,.,.,TRBJ2-5,CASSLGSQGQETQYF,TGCGCCAGCAGCTTGGGTTCGCAGGGACAAGAGACCCAGTACTTC
TRBV5-1,.,.,TRBJ2-7,CASSSTQGYSYEQYF,TGCGCCAGCAGCTCGACACAGGGATACTCCTACGAGCAGTACTTC
TRBV5-4,.,TRBD2,TRBJ2-2,CASSWGGEGGPIGELFF,TGTGCCAGCAGCTGGGGAGGCGAGGGAGGGCCGATCGGGGAGCTGTTTTTT
TRBV18,.,TRBD2,TRBJ2-1,CASSPLTSGSRVLEQFF,TGTGCCAGCTCACCACTCACTAGCGGGAGTAGGGTTCTTGAGCAGTTCTTC
TRBV24-1,.,.,TRBJ2-3,CATSPERGRGDTDTQYF,TGTGCCACCAGTCCCGAAAGAGGTAGGGGCGACACAGATACGCAGTATTTT
TRBV7-8,.,.,TRBJ2-1,CASSTRIRWGNEQFF,TGTGCCAGCAGCACTAGAATCCGGTGGGGCAATGAGCAGTTCTTC
TRBV5-1,few,.,TRBJ1-3,CASSLGASHSGNTIYF,TGCGCCAGCAGCTTGGGAGCTAGCCACTCTGGAAACACCATATATTTT
TRBV9,.,.,TRBJ1-3,CASSPRAYSGNTIYF,TGTGCCAGCAGCCCGAGAGCTTACTCTGGAAACACCATATATTTT
TRBV5-1,.,.,TRBJ1-1,CASSSSGLNTEAFF,TGCGCCAGCAGCTCCTCCGGACTTAACACTGAAGCTTTCTTT
TRBV24-1,.,.,TRBJ1-5,CATSGHNNQPQHF,TGTGCCACCAGTGGACATAACAATCAGCCCCAGCATTTT
TRBV6-2/TRBV6-3,.,.,TRBJ1-1,CASSSQGRQAFF,TGTGCCAGCAGCTCCCAGGGGCGCCAAGCTTTCTTT
TRBV30,.,TRBD2,TRBJ2-3,CAWSRLAGGTDTQYF,TGTGCCTGGAGTAGACTAGCGGGGGGCACAGATACGCAGTATTTT
TRBV11-2,.,TRBD1,TRBJ1-4,CASSDRDRVGKLFF,TGTGCCAGCAGCGACCGGGACAGGGTAGGAAAACTGTTTTTT
TRBV5-6,.,TRBD1,TRBJ1-1,CASSSSQGGWTEAFF,TGTGCCAGCAGTTCCTCACAGGGGGGATGGACTGAAGCTTTCTTT
TRBV30,.,TRBD2,TRBJ2-5,CAWSDNALAGLETQYF,TGTGCCTGGAGCGACAACGCACTAGCGGGATTGGAGACCCAGTACTTC
TRBV3-1/TRBV3-2,.,.,TRBJ1-5,CASSQGRGNQPQHF,TGTGCCAGCAGCCAAGGGCGGGGCAATCAGCCCCAGCATTTT
TRBV19,.,.,TRBJ2-3,CASIGGSTDTQYF,TGTGCCAGTATTGGGGGGAGCACAGATACGCAGTATTTT
TRBV7-2,.,TRBD2,TRBJ2-1,CASSFAHPSGGIEEQFF,TGTGCCAGCAGCTTCGCCCACCCTAGCGGGGGGATTGAAGAGCAGTTCTTC
TRBV5-6,.,TRBD1,TRBJ1-5,CASSAGTGNRPQPQHF,TGTGCCAGCAGCGCCGGGACAGGGAATAGGCCTCAGCCCCAGCATTTT
TRBV7-9,.,.,TRBJ1-2,CASSLRGTDSIYGYTF,TGTGCCAGCAGCTTAAGAGGTACGGACAGCATCTATGGCTACACCTTC
TRBV5-6,.,.,TRBJ2-1,CASSLVQGGYNEQFF,TGTGCCAGCAGCTTGGTACAGGGTGGATACAATGAGCAGTTCTTC
TRBV10-3,.,TRBD1,TRBJ1-1,CAIRAGTANTEAFF,TGTGCCATCAGGGCCGGGACAGCCAACACTGAAGCTTTCTTT
TRBV5-6,.,TRBD2,TRBJ2-7,CASSLVGTTSREQYF,TGTGCCAGCAGCTTGGTGGGGACGACTAGCCGCGAGCAGTACTTC
TRBV19,few,.,TRBJ1-2,CASSQNRVYGYTF,TGTGCCAGTAGTCAAAACAGGGTCTATGGCTACACCTTC
TRBV25-1,.,.,TRBJ1-5,CASSGRLRGVNQPQHF,TGTGCCAGCAGTGGTAGACTCAGGGGTGTCAATCAGCCCCAGCATTTT
TRBV28,.,.,TRBJ1-3,CASSSLGGGNTIYF,TGTGCCAGCAGCTCACTGGGGGGGGGAAACACCATATATTTT
TRBV5-1,few,.,TRBJ1-2,CASSLIPGDPNYGYTF,TGCGCCAGCAGCTTAATTCCGGGAGATCCTAACTATGGCTACACCTTC
TRBV5-1,.,.,TRBJ2-5,CASSLVPQETQYF,TGCGCCAGCAGCTTGGTTCCACAAGAGACCCAGTACTTC
TRBV18,.,TRBD2,TRBJ2-3,CASSQTSGGPTDTQYF,TGTGCCAGCTCACAGACTAGCGGGGGCCCCACAGATACGCAGTATTTT
TRBV6-2/TRBV6-3,few,.,TRBJ2-1,CASSALAPSSYNEQFF,TGTGCCAGCAGTGCGTTAGCGCCCTCCTCCTACAATGAGCAGTTCTTC
TRBV6-2/TRBV6-3,few,TRBD1,TRBJ1-2,CASSTPQGALGYTF,TGTGCCAGCAGTACTCCGCAGGGGGCGCTCGGCTACACCTTC
TRBV28,.,.,TRBJ1-1,CASSFRSRAFF,TGTGCCAGCAGTTTTCGTTCCCGAGCTTTCTTT
TRBV28,.,.,TRBJ1-2,CASSLSLLEAGNYGYTF,TGTGCCAGCAGTTTATCCCTTTTAGAGGCAGGGAACTATGGCTACACCTTC
TRBV2,.,.,TRBJ1-5,CASSRGNRLSNQPQHF,TGTGCCAGCAGCCGGGGGAACAGGTTGTCTAATCAGCCCCAGCATTTT
TRBV2,.,TRBD1,TRBJ1-2,CASREDRAGGYTF,TGTGCCAGCAGGGAAGACAGGGCGGGTGGCTACACCTTC
TRBV3-1/TRBV3-2,.,.,TRBJ2-2,CASSPLLNTGELFF,TGTGCCAGCAGCCCTCTCCTCAACACCGGGGAGCTGTTTTTT
TRBV18,few,.,TRBJ1-5,CASSPDRNQPQHF,TGTGCCAGCTCACCCGACAGGAATCAGCCCCAGCATTTT
TRBV7-2,.,.,TRBJ1-2,CASSLGTDYGYTF,TGTGCCAGCAGCTTAGGGACAGACTATGGCTACACCTTC
TRBV21-1,.,.,TRBJ1-5,CASSHPQHREMGNQPQHF,TGTGCCAGCAGCCATCCGCAACACAGGGAGATGGGTAATCAGCCCCAGCATTTT
TRBV7-7,.,.,TRBJ1-5,CASSLGVGEGLSNQPQHF,TGTGCCAGCAGCTTAGGTGTGGGTGAGGGTCTAAGCAATCAGCCCCAGCATTTT
TRBV19,.,TRBD1,TRBJ2-7,CASSSQGATIYEQYF,TGTGCCAGTAGTTCTCAGGGGGCGACCATCTACGAGCAGTACTTC
TRBV28,.,.,TRBJ1-2,CASRAGQLLGYTF,TGTGCCAGCAGAGCCGGACAGCTCCTCGGCTACACCTTC
TRBV7-8,.,.,TRBJ1-1,CASSLREGDTEAFF,TGTGCCAGCAGCTTAAGGGAGGGTGACACTGAAGCTTTCTTT
TRBV7-3,.,.,TRBJ2-2,CASSSDTGELFF,TGTGCCAGCAGCTCAGACACCGGGGAGCTGTTTTTT
TRBV6-5,few,.,TRBJ1-6,CASSYSRTAYNSPLHF,TGTGCCAGCAGTTACTCGCGGACAGCGTATAATTCACCCCTCCACTTT